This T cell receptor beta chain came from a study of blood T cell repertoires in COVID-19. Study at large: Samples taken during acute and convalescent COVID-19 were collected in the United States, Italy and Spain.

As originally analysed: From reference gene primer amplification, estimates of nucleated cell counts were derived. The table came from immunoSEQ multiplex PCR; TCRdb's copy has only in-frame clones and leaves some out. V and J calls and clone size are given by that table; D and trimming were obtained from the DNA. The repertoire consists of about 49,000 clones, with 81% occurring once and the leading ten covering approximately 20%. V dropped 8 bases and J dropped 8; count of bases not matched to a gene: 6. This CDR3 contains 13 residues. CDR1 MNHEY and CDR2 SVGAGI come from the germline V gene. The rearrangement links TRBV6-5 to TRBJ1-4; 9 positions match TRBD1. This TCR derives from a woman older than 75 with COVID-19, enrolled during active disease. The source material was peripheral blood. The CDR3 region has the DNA TGTGCCAGCGGCCGGGACAGGGACGAAAAACTGTTTTTT. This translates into CASGRDRDEKLFF.